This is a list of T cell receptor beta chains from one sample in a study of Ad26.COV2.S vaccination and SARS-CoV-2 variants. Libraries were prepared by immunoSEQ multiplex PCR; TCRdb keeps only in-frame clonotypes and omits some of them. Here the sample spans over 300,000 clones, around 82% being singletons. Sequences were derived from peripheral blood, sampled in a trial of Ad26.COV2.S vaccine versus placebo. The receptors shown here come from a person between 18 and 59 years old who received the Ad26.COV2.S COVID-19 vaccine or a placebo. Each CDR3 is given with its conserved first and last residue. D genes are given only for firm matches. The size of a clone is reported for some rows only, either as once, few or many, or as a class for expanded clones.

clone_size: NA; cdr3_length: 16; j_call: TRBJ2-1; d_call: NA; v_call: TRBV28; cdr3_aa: CASFPGPARTYNEQFF; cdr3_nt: TGTGCCAGCTTCCCGGGCCCCGCCAGGACCTACAATGAGCAGTTCTTC
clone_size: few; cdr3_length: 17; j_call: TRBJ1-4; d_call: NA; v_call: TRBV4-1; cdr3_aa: CASSQGPDRVGGEKLFF; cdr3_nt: TGCGCCAGCAGCCAAGGACCCGACCGGGTGGGAGGTGAAAAACTGTTTTTT
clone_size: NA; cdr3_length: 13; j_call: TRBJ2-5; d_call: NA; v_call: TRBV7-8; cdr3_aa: CASSRGRKETQYF; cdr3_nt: TGTGCCAGCAGCCGGGGCCGGAAAGAGACCCAGTACTTC
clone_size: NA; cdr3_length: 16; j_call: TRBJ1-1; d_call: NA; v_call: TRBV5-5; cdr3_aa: CASSLSVGRLNTEAFF; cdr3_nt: TGTGCCAGCAGCTTATCCGTGGGGCGACTGAACACTGAAGCTTTCTTT
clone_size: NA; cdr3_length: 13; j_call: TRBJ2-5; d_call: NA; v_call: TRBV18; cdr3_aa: CASSPTVQETQYF; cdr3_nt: TGTGCCAGCTCACCAACGGTTCAAGAGACCCAGTACTTC
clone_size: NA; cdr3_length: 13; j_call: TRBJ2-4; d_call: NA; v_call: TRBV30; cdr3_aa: CAWTLGPSSLQYF; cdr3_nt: TGTGCCTGGACCTTGGGGCCTTCTTCCCTTCAGTACTTC
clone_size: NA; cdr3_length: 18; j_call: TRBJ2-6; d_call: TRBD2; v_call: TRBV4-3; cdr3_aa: CASSPNWGGEGGANVLTF; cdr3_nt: TGCGCCAGCAGCCCCAATTGGGGGGGAGAAGGTGGGGCCAACGTCCTGACTTTC
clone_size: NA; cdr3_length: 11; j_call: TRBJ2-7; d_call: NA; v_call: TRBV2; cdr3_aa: CASSEWREQYF; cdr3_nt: TGTGCCAGCAGTGAATGGCGCGAGCAGTACTTC
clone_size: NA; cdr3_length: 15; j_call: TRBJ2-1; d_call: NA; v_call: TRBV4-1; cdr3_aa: CASSQAESSYNEQFF; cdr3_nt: TGCGCCAGCAGCCAAGCTGAGAGCTCCTACAATGAGCAGTTCTTC
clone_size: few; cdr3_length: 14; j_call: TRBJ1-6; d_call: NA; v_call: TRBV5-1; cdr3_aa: CASSLGDPAGPLHF; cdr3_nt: TGCGCCAGCAGCTTGGGGGATCCGGCAGGGCCCCTCCACTTT
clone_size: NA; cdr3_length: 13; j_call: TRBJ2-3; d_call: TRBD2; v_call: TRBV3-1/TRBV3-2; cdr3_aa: CASIGGATDTQYF; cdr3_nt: TGTGCCAGCATCGGGGGGGCAACAGATACGCAGTATTTT
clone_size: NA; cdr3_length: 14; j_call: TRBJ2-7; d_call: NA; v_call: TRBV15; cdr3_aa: CATSRGGLANEQYF; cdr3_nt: TGTGCCACCAGCAGGGGGGGGCTCGCTAACGAGCAGTACTTC
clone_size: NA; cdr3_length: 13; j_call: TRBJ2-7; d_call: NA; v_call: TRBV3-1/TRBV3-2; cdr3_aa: CASSRTSAYEQYF; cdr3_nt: TGTGCCAGCAGCAGGACTTCAGCCTACGAGCAGTACTTC
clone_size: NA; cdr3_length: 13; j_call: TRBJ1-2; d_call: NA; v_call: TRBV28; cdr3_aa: CASTQGREGGYTF; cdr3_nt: TGTGCCAGCACCCAAGGCAGGGAGGGCGGCTACACCTTC
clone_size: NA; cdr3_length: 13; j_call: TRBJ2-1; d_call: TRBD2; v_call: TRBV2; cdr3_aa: CARPSGTYNEQFF; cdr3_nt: TGTGCCAGACCTAGCGGAACCTACAATGAGCAGTTCTTC
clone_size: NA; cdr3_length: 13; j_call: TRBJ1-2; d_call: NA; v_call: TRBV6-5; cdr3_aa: CASSYGANYGYTF; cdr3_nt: TGTGCCAGCAGTTACGGGGCTAACTATGGCTACACCTTC
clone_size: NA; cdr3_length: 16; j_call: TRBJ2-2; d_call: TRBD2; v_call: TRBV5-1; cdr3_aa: CASSFQSSGAPGELFF; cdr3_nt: TGCGCCAGCAGCTTCCAAAGTAGCGGGGCCCCCGGGGAGCTGTTTTTT
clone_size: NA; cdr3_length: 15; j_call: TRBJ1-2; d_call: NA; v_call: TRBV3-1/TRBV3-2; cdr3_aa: CASSQGGGLNYGYTF; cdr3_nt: TGTGCCAGCAGCCAAGGAGGGGGACTTAACTATGGCTACACCTTC
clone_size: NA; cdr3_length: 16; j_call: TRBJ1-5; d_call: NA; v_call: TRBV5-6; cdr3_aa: CASSLGWQRSNQPQHF; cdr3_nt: TGTGCCAGCAGCTTAGGTTGGCAGAGAAGCAATCAGCCCCAGCATTTT
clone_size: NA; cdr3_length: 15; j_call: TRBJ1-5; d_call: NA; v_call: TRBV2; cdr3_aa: CASSERQYSNQPQHF; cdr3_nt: TGTGCCAGCAGTGAAAGACAGTATAGCAATCAGCCCCAGCATTTT
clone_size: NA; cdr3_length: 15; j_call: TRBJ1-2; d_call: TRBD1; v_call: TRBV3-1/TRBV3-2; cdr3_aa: CASSPRDSSNYGYTF; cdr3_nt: TGTGCCAGCAGCCCTCGGGACAGCTCTAACTATGGCTACACCTTC
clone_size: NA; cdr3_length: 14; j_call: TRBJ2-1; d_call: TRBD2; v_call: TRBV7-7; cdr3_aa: CASSSGLADNEQFF; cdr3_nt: TGTGCCAGCAGCTCCGGACTAGCGGACAATGAGCAGTTCTTC
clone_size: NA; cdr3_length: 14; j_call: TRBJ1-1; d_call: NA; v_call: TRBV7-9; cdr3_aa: CASSLGTGTTEAFF; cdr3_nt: TGTGCCAGCAGCTTAGGCACAGGGACCACTGAAGCTTTCTTT
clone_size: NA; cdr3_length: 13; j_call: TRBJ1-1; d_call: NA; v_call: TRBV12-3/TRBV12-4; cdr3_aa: CASSLVVPLGAFF; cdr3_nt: TGTGCCAGCAGTTTGGTTGTCCCCCTAGGAGCTTTCTTT
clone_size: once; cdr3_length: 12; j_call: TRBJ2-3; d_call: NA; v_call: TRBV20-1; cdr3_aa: CSASVGTDTQYF; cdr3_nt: TGCAGTGCTAGTGTCGGCACAGATACGCAGTATTTT
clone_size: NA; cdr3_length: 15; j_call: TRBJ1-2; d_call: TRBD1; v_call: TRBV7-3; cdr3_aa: CASSPGTGVDYGYTF; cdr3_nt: TGTGCCAGCAGCCCAGGGACAGGGGTGGACTATGGCTACACCTTC
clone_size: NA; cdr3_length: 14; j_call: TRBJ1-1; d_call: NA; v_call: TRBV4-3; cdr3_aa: CASSQEGFGFEAFF; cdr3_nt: TGCGCCAGCAGCCAAGAGGGGTTTGGGTTTGAAGCTTTCTTT
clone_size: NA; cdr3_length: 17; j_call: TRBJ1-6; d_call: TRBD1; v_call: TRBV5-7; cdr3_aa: CASSWTGQWGYNSPLHF; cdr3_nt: TGTGCCAGCAGCTGGACGGGACAGTGGGGTTATAATTCACCCCTCCACTTT
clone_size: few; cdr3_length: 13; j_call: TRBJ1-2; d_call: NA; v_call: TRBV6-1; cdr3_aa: CASSEGRDYGYTF; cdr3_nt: TGTGCCAGCAGTGAAGGCCGGGATTATGGCTACACCTTC
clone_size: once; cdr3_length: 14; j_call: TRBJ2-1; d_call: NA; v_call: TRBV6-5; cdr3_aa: CASSPGGRHDEQFF; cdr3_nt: TGTGCCAGCAGCCCAGGGGGGCGTCACGATGAGCAGTTCTTC
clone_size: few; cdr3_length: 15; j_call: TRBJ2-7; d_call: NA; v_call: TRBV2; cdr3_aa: CASSDRAGGSYEQYF; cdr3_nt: TGTGCCAGCAGCGATAGGGCAGGGGGGTCCTACGAGCAGTACTTC
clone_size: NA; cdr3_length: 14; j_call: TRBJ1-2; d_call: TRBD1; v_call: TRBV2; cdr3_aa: CASSEWTGGYGYTF; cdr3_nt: TGTGCCAGCAGTGAATGGACAGGGGGGTATGGCTACACCTTC
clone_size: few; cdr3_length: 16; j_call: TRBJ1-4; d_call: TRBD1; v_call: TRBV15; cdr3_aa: CATSRVTGGRNEKLFF; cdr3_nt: TGTGCCACCAGCAGGGTTACAGGGGGCAGGAATGAAAAACTGTTTTTT
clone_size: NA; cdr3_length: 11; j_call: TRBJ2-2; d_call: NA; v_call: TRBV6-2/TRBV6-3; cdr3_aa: CASSYPGELFF; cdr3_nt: TGTGCCAGCAGTTACCCCGGGGAGCTGTTTTTT
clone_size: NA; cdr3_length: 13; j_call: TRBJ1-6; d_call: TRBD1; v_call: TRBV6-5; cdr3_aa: CASRRQGLSPLHF; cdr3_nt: TGTGCCAGCAGACGACAGGGCCTTTCACCCCTCCACTTT
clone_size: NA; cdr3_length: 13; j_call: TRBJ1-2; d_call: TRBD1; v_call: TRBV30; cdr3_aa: CAWTPDRAYGYTF; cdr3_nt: TGTGCCTGGACCCCCGACAGGGCCTATGGCTACACCTTC
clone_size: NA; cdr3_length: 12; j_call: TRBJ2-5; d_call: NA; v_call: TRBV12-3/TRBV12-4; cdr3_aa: CASSFRGGTQYF; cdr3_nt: TGTGCCAGCAGTTTCCGGGGCGGGACCCAGTACTTC
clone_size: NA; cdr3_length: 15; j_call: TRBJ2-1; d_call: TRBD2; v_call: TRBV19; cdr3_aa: CASSIRLAGGYEQFF; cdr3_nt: TGTGCCAGTAGTATTCGGCTAGCGGGAGGCTATGAGCAGTTCTTC
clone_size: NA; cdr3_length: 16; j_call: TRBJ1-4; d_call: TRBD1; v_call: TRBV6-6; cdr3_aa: CASSYFRGTADEKLFF; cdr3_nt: TGTGCCAGCAGTTACTTCAGGGGGACTGCGGATGAAAAACTGTTTTTT
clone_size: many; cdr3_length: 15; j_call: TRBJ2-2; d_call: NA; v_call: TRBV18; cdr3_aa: CASSPPAPRTGELFF; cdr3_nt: TGTGCCAGCTCACCACCGGCCCCGAGGACCGGGGAGCTGTTTTTT
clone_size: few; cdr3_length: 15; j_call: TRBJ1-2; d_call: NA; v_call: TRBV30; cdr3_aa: CAWSVVILGGYGYTF; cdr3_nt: TGTGCCTGGAGTGTCGTAATCCTGGGGGGTTATGGCTACACCTTC
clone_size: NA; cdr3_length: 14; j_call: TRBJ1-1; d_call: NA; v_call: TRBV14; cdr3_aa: CASSRTDFITEAFF; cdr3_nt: TGTGCCAGCAGCCGGACGGATTTTATCACTGAAGCTTTCTTT
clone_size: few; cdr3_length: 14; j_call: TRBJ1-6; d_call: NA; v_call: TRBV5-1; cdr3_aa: CASRSGTRDSPLHF; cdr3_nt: TGCGCCAGCAGATCCGGGACACGCGACTCACCCCTCCACTTT
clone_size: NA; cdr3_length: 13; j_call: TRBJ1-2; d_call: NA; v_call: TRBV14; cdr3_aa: CASSQVAGGGYTF; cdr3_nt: TGTGCCAGCAGCCAAGTGGCAGGAGGAGGCTACACCTTC
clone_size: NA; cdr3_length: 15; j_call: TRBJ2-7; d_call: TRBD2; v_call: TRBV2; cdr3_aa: CAYHPRAGVDHEQYF; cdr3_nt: TGTGCCTACCACCCCCGTGCGGGAGTTGATCACGAGCAGTACTTC
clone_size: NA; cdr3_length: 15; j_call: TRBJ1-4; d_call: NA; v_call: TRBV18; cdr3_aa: CASSPRGAASEKLFF; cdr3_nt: TGTGCCAGCTCACCCCGGGGGGCGGCCAGTGAAAAACTGTTTTTT
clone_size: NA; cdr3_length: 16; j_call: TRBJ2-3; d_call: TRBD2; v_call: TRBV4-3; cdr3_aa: CASSQGSGGGADTQYF; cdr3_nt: TGCGCCAGCAGCCAAGGTAGCGGGGGTGGCGCAGATACGCAGTATTTT
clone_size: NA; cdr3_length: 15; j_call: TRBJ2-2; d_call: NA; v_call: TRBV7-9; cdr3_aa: CASSSRGRNTGELFF; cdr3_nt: TGTGCCAGCAGCAGCCGGGGTCGGAACACCGGGGAGCTGTTTTTT
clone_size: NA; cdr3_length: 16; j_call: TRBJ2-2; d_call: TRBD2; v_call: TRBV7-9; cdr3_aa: CASSPGAGADTGELFF; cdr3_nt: TGTGCCAGCAGCCCCGGGGCGGGAGCTGACACCGGGGAGCTGTTTTTT
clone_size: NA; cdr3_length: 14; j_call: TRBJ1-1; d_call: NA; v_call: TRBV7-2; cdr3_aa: CASYQGGSPGEAFF; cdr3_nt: TGTGCCAGCTATCAGGGTGGGTCCCCTGGGGAGGCTTTCTTT
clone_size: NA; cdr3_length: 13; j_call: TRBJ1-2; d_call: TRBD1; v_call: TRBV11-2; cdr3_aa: CASSFTGAYGYTF; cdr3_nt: TGTGCCAGCAGCTTCACAGGGGCGTATGGCTACACCTTC
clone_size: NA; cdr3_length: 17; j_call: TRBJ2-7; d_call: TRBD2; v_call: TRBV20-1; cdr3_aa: CSASRAGGPSTSYEQYF; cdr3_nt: TGCAGTGCTAGTCGAGCGGGGGGTCCCTCAACCTCCTACGAGCAGTACTTC
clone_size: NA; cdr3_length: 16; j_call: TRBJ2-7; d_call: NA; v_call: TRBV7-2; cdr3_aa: CASTYLPGPVRNEQYF; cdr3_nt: TGTGCCAGCACTTATCTACCGGGACCGGTAAGGAACGAGCAGTACTTC
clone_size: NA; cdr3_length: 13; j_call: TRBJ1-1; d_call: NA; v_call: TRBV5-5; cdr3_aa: CASKRGANTEAFF; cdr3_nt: TGTGCCAGCAAGAGGGGAGCGAACACTGAAGCTTTCTTT
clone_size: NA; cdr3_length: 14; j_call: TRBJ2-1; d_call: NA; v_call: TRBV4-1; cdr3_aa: CASSFRNFGNEQFF; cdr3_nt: TGCGCCAGCAGCTTTCGGAACTTCGGGAATGAGCAGTTCTTC
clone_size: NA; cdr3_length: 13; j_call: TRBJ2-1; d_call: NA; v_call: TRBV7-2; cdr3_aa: CASSLWAGNEQFF; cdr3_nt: TGTGCCAGCAGCTTATGGGCGGGAAATGAGCAGTTCTTC
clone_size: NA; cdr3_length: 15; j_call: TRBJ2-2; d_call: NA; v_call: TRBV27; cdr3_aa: CASSLLDTLPGELFF; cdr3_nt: TGTGCCAGCAGTTTATTAGACACCCTCCCCGGGGAGCTGTTTTTT